Described below is a single T cell receptor beta chain sequence and its context. This specimen belongs to a study of OX40 agonist ivuxolimab in advanced cancers. The junction had 6 bases not matched to a gene; V was cut back by 5 bases and J by 5 bases. The germline V gene encodes CDR1 MDHEN and CDR2 SYDVKM. The CDR3 loop spans 14 amino acids. Clones were sequenced by immunoSEQ multiplex PCR, and TCRdb holds only the in-frame ones, with some missing. This table has 70,000 to 90,000 clones, 75% to 95% appearing once. The V and J genes are TRBV28 and TRBJ1-1; 9 nucleotides agree with TRBD1. The sequence was collected from an adult with an advanced solid tumor such as melanoma, head and neck, liver or kidney cancer. Source: CD4+ or CD8+ T cells sorted from blood, taken in a trial of the OX40 agonist ivuxolimab. CDR3 loop: CASSPGQGTTEAFF. CDR3 coding DNA: TGTGCCAGCAGTCCGGGACAGGGCACGACTGAAGCTTTCTTT.